A selection of T cell receptor beta chains follows, all from one sample in a study of cytotoxic CD8 clonotypes in ibrutinib-treated CLL. Sequencing was performed with immunoSEQ multiplex PCR; in TCRdb, only in-frame clones are kept and a portion is missing. Of approximately 350,000 clones listed, under 70% were seen once; the top ten hold roughly 6.7%. The material was PBMCs, obtained after 36 months of ibrutinib treatment. The source is a human donor with chronic lymphocytic leukemia. The CDR3 runs from the conserved cysteine through the conserved F or W. D genes are given only for firm matches. The listing skips clone size in some rows; elsewhere it reads once, few, many or a size class.

abundance	d_gene	j_gene	v_gene	CDR3aa	CDR3nt
.	.	TRBJ2-7	TRBV29-1	CSVLPGPISEQYF	TGCAGCGTCCTCCCGGGACCCATCTCGGAGCAGTACTTC
once	TRBD1	TRBJ1-3	TRBV9	CASSVFGQGHSGNTIYF	TGTGCCAGCAGCGTATTTGGACAGGGCCACTCTGGAAACACCATATATTTT
few	.	TRBJ2-1	TRBV19	CASSWGGPYNEQFF	TGTGCCAGTAGTTGGGGGGGCCCCTACAATGAGCAGTTCTTC
.	.	TRBJ1-2	TRBV27	CASSLSGPGDYGYTF	TGTGCCAGCAGTTTATCTGGTCCGGGAGACTATGGCTACACCTTC
few	.	TRBJ2-3	TRBV5-6	CASRSSGATDTQYF	TGTGCCAGCAGGTCGAGCGGAGCGACAGATACGCAGTATTTT
.	.	TRBJ1-1	TRBV29-1	CSVANTEAFF	TGCAGCGTTGCTAACACTGAAGCTTTCTTT
.	.	TRBJ2-3	TRBV5-4	CASSLDTYSTDTQYF	TGTGCCAGCAGCTTGGACACATATAGCACAGATACGCAGTATTTT
.	TRBD2	TRBJ2-1	TRBV4-1	CASSRDYYNEQFF	TGCGCCAGCAGTCGGGACTACTACAATGAGCAGTTCTTC
.	.	TRBJ2-1	TRBV9	CASSPKAFSYNEQFF	TGTGCCAGCAGCCCCAAAGCTTTCTCCTACAATGAGCAGTTCTTC
.	TRBD1	TRBJ1-2	TRBV6-5	CASSTGDRHGYTF	TGTGCCAGCAGTACAGGGGACCGACATGGCTACACCTTC
.	.	TRBJ2-1	TRBV6-1	CASRRISPYNEQFF	TGTGCCAGCAGACGCATTTCCCCCTACAATGAGCAGTTCTTC
.	.	TRBJ2-3	TRBV29-1	CSVELGRTDTQYF	TGCAGCGTTGAACTGGGGCGCACAGATACGCAGTATTTT
few	.	TRBJ2-7	TRBV27	CASSWGRKVYEQYF	TGTGCCAGCAGTTGGGGAAGGAAAGTCTACGAGCAGTACTTC
.	.	TRBJ2-7	TRBV6-5	CASSHRSRDEQYF	TGTGCCAGCAGTCATCGCTCTCGGGACGAGCAGTACTTC
.	TRBD2	TRBJ2-7	TRBV10-3	CAISVVSGGPSYEQYF	TGTGCCATCAGTGTAGTAAGCGGGGGTCCGTCCTACGAGCAGTACTTC
once	TRBD2	TRBJ2-5	TRBV5-1	CASSLAGGFRETQYF	TGCGCCAGCAGCTTGGCGGGAGGGTTTCGGGAGACCCAGTACTTC
.	.	TRBJ1-4	TRBV9	CASSSPVRGRATNEKLFF	TGTGCCAGCAGCTCCCCGGTCAGGGGTCGCGCAACTAATGAAAAACTGTTTTTT
few	.	TRBJ1-5	TRBV11-2	CASSLVQDQPQHF	TGTGCCAGCAGCTTAGTTCAGGATCAGCCCCAGCATTTT
.	.	TRBJ1-2	TRBV2	CASRILHGNYGYTF	TGTGCCAGCAGGATACTTCACGGGAACTATGGCTACACCTTC
.	.	TRBJ1-3	TRBV5-1	CASSVSPTSSGNTIYF	TGCGCCAGCTCCGTTTCTCCTACCAGCTCTGGAAACACCATATATTTT